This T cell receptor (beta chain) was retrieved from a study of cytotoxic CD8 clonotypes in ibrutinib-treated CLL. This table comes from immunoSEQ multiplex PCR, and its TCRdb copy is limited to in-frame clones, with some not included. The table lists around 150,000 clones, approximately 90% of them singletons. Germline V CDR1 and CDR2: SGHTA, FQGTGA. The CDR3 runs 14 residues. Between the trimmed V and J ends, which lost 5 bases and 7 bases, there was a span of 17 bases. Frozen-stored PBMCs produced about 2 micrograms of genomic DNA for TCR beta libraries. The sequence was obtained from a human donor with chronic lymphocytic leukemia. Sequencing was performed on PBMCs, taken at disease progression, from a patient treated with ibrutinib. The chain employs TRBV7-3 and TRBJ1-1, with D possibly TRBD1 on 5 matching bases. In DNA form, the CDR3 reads TGTGCCAGCAGCCCATGGGTGGGCCAGGGTGAAGCTTTCTTT. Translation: CASSPWVGQGEAFF.